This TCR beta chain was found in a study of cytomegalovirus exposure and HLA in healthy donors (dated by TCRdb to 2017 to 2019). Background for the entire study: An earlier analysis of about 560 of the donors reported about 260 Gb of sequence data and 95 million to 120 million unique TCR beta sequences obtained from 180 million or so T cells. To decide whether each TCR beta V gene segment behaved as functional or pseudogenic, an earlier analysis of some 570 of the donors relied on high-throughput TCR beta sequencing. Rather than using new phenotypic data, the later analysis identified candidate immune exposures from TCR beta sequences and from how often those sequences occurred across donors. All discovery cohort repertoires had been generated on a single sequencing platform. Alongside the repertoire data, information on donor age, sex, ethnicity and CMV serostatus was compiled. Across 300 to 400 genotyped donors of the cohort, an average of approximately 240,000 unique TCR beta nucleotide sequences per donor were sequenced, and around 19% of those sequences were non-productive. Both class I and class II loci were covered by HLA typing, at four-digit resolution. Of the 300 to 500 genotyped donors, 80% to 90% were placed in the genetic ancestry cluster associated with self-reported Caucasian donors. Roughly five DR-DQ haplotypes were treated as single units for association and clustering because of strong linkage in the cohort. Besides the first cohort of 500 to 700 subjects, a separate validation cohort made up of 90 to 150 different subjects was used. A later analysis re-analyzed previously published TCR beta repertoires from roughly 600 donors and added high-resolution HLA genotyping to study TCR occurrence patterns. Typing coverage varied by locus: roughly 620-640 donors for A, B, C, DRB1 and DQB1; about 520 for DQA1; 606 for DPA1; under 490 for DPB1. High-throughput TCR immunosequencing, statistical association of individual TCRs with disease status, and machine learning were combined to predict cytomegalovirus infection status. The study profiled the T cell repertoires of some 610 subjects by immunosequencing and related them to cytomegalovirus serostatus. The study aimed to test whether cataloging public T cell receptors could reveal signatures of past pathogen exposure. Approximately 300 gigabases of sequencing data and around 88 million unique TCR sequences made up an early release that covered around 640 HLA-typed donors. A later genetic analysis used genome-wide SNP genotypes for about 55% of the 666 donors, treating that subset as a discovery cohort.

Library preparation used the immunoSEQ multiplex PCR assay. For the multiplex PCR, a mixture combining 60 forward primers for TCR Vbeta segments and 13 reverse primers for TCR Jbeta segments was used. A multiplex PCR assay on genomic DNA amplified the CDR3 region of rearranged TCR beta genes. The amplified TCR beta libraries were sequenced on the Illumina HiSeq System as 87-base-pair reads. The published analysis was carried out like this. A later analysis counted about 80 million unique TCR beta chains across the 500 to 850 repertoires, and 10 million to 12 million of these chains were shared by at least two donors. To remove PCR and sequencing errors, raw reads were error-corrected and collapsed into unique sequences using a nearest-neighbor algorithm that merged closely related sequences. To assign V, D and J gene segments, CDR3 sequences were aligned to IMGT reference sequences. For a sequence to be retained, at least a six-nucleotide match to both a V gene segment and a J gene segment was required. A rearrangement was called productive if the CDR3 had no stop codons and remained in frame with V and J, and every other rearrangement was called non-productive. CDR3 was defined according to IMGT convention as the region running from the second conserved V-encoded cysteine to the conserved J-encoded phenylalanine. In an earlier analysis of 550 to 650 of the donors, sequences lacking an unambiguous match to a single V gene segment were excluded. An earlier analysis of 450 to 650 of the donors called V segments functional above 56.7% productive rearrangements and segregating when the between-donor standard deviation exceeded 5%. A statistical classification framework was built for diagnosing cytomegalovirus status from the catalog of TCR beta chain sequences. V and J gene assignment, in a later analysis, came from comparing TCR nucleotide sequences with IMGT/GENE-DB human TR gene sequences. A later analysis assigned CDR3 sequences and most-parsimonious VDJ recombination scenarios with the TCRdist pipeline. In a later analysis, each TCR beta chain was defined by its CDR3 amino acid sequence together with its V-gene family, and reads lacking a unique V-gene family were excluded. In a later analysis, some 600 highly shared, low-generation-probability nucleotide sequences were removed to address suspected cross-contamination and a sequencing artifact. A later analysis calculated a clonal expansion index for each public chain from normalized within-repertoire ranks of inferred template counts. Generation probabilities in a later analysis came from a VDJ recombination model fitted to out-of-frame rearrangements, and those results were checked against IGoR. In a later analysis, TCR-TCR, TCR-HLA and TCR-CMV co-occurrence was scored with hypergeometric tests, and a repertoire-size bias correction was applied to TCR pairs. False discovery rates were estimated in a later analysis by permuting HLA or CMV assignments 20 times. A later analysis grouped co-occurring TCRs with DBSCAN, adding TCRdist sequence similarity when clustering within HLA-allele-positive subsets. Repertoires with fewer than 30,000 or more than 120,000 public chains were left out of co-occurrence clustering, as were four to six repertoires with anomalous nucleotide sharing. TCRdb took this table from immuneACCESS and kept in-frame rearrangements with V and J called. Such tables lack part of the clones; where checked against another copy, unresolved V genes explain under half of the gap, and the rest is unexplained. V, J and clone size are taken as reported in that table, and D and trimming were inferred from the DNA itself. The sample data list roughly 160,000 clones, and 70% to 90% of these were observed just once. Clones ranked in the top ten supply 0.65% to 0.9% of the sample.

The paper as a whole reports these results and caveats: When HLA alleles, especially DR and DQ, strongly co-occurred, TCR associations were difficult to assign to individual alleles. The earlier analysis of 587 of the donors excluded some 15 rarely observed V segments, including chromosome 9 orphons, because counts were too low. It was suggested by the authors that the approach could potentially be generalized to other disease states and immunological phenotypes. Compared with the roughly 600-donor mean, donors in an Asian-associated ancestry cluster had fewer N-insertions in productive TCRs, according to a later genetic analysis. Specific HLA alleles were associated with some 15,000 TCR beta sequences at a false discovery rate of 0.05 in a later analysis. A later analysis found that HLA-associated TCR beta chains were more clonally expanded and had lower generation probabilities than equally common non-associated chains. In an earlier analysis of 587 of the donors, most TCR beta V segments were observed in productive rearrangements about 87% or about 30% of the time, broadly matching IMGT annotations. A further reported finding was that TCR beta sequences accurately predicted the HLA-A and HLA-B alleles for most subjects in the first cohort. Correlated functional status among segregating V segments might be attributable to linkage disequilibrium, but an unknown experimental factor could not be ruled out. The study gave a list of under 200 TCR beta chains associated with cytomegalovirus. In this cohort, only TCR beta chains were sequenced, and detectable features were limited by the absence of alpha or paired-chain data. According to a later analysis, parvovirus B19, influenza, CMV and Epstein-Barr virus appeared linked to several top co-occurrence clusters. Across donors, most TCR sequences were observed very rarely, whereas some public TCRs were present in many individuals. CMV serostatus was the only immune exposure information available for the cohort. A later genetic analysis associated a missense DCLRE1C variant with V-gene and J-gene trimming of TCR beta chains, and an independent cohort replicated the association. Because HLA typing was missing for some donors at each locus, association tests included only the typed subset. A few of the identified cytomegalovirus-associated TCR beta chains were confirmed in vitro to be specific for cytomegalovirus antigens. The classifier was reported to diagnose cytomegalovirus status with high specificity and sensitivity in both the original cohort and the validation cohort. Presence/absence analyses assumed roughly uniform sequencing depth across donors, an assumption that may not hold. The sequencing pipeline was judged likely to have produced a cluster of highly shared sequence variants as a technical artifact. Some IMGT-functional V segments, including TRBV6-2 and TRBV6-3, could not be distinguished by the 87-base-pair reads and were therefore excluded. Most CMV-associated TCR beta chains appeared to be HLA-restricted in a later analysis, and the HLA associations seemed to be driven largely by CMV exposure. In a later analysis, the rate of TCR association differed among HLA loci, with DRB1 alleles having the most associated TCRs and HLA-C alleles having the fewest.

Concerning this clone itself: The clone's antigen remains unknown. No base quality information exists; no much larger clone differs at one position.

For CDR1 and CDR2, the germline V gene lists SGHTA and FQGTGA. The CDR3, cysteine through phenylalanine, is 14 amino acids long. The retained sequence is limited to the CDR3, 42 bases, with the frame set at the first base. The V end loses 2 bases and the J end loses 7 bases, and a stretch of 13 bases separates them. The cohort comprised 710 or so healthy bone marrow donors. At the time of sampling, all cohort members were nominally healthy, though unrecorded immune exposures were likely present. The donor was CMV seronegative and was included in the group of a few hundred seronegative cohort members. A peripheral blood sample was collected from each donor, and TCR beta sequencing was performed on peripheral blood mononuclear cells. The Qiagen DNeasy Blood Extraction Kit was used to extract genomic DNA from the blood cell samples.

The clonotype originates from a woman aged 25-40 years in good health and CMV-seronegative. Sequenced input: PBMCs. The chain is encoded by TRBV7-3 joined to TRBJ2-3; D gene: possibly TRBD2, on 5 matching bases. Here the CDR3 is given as CASSLLRDGNTQYF. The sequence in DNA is TGTGCCAGCAGCTTACTCCGGGATGGGAATACGCAGTATTTT.